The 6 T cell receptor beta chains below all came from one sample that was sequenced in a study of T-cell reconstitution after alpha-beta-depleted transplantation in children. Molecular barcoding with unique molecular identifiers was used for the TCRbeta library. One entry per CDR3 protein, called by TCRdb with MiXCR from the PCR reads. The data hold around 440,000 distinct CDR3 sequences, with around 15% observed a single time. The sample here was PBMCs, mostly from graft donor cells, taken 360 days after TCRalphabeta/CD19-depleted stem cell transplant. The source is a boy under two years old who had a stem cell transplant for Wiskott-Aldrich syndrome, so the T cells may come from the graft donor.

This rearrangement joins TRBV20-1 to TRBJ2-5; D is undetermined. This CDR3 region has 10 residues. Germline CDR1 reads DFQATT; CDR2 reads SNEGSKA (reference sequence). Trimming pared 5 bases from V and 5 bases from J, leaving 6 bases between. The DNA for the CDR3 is TGCAGTGCTTCTATGGAGACCCAGTACTTC. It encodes CSASMETQYF.

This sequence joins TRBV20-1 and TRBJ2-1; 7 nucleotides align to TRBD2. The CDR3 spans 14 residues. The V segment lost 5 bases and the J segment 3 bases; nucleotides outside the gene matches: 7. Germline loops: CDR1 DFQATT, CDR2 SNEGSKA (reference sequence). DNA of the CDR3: TGCAGTGCTTCCCAAGCGGGATTCTACAATGAGCAGTTCTTC. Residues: CSASQAGFYNEQFF.

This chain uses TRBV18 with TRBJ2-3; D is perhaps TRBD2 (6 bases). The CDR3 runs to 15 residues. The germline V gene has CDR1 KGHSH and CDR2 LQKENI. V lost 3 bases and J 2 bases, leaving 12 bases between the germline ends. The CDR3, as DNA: TGTGCCAGCTCACCCGGGGCGGGAATCACAGATACGCAGTATTTT. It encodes CASSPGAGITDTQYF.

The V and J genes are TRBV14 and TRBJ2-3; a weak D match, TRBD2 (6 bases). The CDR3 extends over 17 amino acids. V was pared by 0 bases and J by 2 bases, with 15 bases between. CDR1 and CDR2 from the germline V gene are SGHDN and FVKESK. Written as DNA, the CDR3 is TGTGCCAGCAGCCAAGAATGGCGGGGTCGCTTCACAGATACGCAGTATTTT. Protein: CASSQEWRGRFTDTQYF.

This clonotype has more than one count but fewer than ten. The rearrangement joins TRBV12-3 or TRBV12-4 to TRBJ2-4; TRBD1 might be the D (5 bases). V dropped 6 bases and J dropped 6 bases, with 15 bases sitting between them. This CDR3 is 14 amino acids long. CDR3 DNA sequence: TGTGCCAGCAGAAGCCGACAGCCTCCAAACATTCAGTACTTC. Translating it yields CASRSRQPPNIQYF.

CDR3 in DNA: TGTGCCAGCAGCCAACCGGGACAGGGGTTATACGAGCAGTACTTC. It codes for CASSQPGQGLYEQYF. The gene calls are TRBV6-1 and TRBJ2-7; 10 bases line up with TRBD1. CDR3 length: 15 residues. The J segment lost 4 bases and the V segment lost 6 bases, leaving 9 bases of the junction unmatched. Germline loops: CDR1 MNHNS, CDR2 SASEGT.